This T cell receptor beta chain appears in the sequencing data of a study of blood T cell repertoires in COVID-19 (TCRdb year 2020). Some background on the complete study: Collaborator samples came from the United States, Italy and Spain and covered acute and convalescent phases of COVID-19. The prospective study material was composed of cDNA or gDNA derived from T cells, B-cell-depleted T cells, or PBMCs. Subjects who had been exposed to COVID-19, were actively infected with it, or had recovered from it provided the deeply sampled blood TCRbeta repertoires that made up the dataset. The repertoires were released in a freely available public database intended as a resource for research on the immune response to SARS-CoV-2. The samples were drawn from the first 160 participants of the ongoing ImmuneRACE study and from under 1,500 subjects provided by 6 global collaborators. A de-identified subject ID, COVID-19 status, age in years and sex were almost always included in the sample metadata. Where available, HLA class I and class II types were obtained from metadata supplied by the sample provider rather than from assay-based typing. General conclusions and limits of the study: Clinical and demographic metadata were provided uncurated, with the amount varying by source and participant.

Whole blood was collected in K2EDTA tubes by collaborating institutions according to the institutions' own protocols. For TCRbeta analysis, collaborators shipped samples in one of three forms: frozen whole blood, isolated PBMCs, or DNA extracted from either of those sample types. The CDR3 spans 12 residues, from the cysteine through the phenylalanine. Only the CDR3 DNA stays, 36 bases, in frame from base 1. TCRbeta CDR3 regions were amplified from genomic DNA using the immunoSEQ Assay, a bias-controlled multiplex PCR. The study's processing was this. The number of nucleated cells in each sample was estimated from the amplification of reference gene primers within the assay. To quantify the absolute abundance of each unique TCRbeta CDR3 rearrangement, sequence reads were collapsed and filtered. For each sample, productive Simpson clonality was calculated as the square root of Simpson's diversity index over productive rearrangements. TCRdb mirrors the immuneACCESS table, restricted to in-frame sequences. Some clones are absent from its copies; in checked studies, under half trace to an unresolved V gene, and the reason for the others is unknown. The V and J calls and clone size are taken from that table; D and trimming were inferred from the DNA. Present in this sample are tens of thousands of clones, 75% to 90% of which were seen just once. The ten largest clones take up 3% to 4% of the sample.

Details on this clone: Its antigen target is currently unknown. There are no base qualities to consult, and no much larger clone falls within one base.

The rearranged segments are TRBV7-5 and TRBJ2-3; the table names TRBD2, a call not compared with the DNA. TRBV7-5 is labeled a pseudogene. The sequence was obtained from a woman between 70 and 85 years old with acute or convalescent COVID-19. What was sequenced was peripheral blood. The DNA sequence reads TGTGCCGGGGAGGGCCCCACAGATACGCAGTATTTT. Translated, this gives CAGEGPTDTQYF.